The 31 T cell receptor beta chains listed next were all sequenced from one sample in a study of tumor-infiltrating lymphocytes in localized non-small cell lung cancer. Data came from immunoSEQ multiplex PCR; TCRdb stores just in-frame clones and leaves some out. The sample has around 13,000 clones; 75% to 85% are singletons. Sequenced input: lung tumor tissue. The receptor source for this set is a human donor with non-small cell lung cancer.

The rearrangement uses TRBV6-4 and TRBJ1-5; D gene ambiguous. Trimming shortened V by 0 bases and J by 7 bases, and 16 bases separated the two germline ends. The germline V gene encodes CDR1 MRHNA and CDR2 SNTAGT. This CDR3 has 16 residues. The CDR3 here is CASSDSGRKENQPQHF. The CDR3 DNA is TGTGCCAGCAGTGACTCAGGGAGAAAAGAAAACCAGCCCCAGCATTTT.

CDR3 residues: CASSGHAGSYNEQFF. CDR3 sequence (DNA): TGTGCCAGTAGCGGACACGCAGGCTCCTACAATGAGCAGTTCTTC. This chain uses TRBV19 with TRBJ2-1; the D gene is possibly TRBD1 (5 bases). Germline V gives CDR1 LNHDA, CDR2 SQIVND (reference sequence). The CDR3 is 15 amino acids. The ends were cut back, 6 bases at V and 0 bases at J, with 12 bases in the middle. The full variable domain, completed using reference TRBV19 and TRBJ2-1, is DGGITQSPKYLFRKEGQNVTLSCEQNLNHDAMYWYRQDPGQGLRLIYYSQIVNDFQKGDIAEGYSVSREKKESFPLTVTSAQKNPTAFYLCASSGHAGSYNEQFFGPGTRLTVL.

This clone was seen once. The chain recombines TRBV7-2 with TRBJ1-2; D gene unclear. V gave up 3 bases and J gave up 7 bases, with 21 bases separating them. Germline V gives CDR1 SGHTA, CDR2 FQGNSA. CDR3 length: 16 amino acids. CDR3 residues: CASSFSKQRVFGGYTF. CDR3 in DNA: TGTGCCAGCAGCTTTAGTAAACAGCGAGTGTTCGGTGGCTACACCTTC.

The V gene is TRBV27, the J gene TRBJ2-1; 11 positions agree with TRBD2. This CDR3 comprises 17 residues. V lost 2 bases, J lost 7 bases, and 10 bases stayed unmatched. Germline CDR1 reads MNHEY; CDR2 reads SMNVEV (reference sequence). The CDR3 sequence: CASSLQPLTSGRNEQFF. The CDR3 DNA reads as TGTGCCAGCAGTTTACAACCGCTAACTAGCGGGAGAAATGAGCAGTTCTTC.

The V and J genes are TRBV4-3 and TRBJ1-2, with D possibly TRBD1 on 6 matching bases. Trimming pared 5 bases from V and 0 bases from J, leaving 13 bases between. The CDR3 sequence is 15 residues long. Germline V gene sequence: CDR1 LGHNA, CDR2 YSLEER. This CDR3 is CASSAGTTTNYGYTF. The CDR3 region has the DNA TGCGCCAGCAGCGCCGGGACAACGACTAACTATGGCTACACCTTC.

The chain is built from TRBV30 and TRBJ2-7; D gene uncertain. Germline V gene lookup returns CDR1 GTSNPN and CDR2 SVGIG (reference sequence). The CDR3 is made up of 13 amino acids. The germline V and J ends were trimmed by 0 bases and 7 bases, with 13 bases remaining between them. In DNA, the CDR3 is TGTGCCTGGAGTGTACTGGCAGTGGGGGAGCAGTACTTC. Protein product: CAWSVLAVGEQYF.

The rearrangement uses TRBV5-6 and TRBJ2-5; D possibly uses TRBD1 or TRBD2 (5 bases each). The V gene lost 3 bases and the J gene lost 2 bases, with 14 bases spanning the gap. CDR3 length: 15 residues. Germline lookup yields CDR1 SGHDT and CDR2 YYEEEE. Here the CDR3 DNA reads TGTGCCAGCAGCTCCGACCAGGGACGGCAAGAGACCCAGTACTTC. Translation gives CASSSDQGRQETQYF.

The CDR3: CASSPRTSSYEQYF. As DNA, the CDR3 is TGTGCCAGCAGTCCTCGGACTTCGTCCTACGAGCAGTACTTC. V usage is TRBV7-6 and J usage is TRBJ2-7; TRBD2 might be the D (5 bases). The V gene's germline CDR1 is SGHVS and CDR2 FNYEAQ. This CDR3 is 14 amino acids long. V shed 6 bases and J shed 1 base, with 13 bases lying between them.

The CDR3 nucleotides read TGTGCCAGCAGGCCCCGGGACAAGTTGGCTGGCTACACCTTC. Translated, it gives CASRPRDKLAGYTF. V usage is TRBV27 and J usage is TRBJ1-2; D is possibly TRBD1 (6 bases). This CDR3 has 14 residues. The germline gives CDR1 MNHEY, CDR2 SMNVEV (reference sequence). V was pared by 6 bases and J by 7 bases, with 18 bases between.

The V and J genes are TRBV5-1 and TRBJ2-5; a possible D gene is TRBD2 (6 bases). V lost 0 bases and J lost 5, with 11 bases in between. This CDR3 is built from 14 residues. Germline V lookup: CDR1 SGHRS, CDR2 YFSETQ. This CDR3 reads CASSLDGGRETQYF. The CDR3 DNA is TGCGCCAGCAGCTTGGACGGGGGACGGGAGACCCAGTACTTC.

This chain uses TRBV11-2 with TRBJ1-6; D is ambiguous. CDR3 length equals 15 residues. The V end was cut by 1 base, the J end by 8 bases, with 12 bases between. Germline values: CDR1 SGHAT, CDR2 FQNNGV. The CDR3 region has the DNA TGTGCCAGCAGCTTAGGAGCAGCCATGTATTCACCCCTCCACTTT. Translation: CASSLGAAMYSPLHF.

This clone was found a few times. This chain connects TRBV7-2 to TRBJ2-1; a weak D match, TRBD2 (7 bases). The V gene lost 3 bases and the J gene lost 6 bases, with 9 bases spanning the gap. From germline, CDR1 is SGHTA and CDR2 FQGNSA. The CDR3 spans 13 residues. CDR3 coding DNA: TGTGCCAGCAGCTTGCGGGGGCGCAATGAGCAGTTCTTC. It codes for CASSLRGRNEQFF. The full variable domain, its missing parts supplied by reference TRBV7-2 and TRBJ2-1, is GAGVSQSPSNKVTEKGKDVELRCDPISGHTALYWYRQSLGQGLEFLIYFQGNSAPDKSGLPSDRFSAERTGGSVSTLTIQRTQQEDSAVYLCASSLRGRNEQFFGPGTRLTVL.

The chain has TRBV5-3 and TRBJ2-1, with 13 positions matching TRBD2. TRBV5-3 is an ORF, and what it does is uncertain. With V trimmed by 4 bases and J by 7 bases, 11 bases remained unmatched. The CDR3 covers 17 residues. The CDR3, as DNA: TGTGCCAGAAGCGCGACTAGCGGGGGGCCATTGTGGAATGAGCAGTTCTTC. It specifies CARSATSGGPLWNEQFF.

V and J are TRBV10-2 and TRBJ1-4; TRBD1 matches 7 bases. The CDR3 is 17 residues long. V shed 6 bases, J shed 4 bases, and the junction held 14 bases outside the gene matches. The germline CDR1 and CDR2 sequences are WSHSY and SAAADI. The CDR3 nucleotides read TGCGCCAGCAGACCTTCGTATGACAGGGCGAATAATGAAAAACTGTTTTTT. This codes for CASRPSYDRANNEKLFF.

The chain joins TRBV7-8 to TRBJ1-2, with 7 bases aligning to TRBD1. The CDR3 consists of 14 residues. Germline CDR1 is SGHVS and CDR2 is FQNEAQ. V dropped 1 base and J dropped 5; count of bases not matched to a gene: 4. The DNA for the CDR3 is TGTGCCAGCAGCTTAGGACAGGGAAGGTATGGCTACACCTTC. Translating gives CASSLGQGRYGYTF. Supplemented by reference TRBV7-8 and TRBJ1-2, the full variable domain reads GAGVSQSPRYKVAKRGQDVALRCDPISGHVSLFWYQQALGQGPEFLTYFQNEAQLDKSGLPSDRFFAERPEGSVSTLKIQRTQQEDSAVYLCASSLGQGRYGYTFGSGTRLTVV.

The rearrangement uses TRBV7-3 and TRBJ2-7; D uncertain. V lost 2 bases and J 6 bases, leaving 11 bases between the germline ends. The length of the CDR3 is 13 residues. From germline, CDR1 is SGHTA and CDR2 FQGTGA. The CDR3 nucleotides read TGTGCCAGCAGCTTACTCGATCGCTCCGAGCAGTACTTC. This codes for CASSLLDRSEQYF. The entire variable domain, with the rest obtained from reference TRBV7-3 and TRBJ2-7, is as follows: GAGVSQTPSNKVTEKGKYVELRCDPISGHTALYWYRQSLGQGPEFLIYFQGTGAADDSGLPNDRFFAVRPEGSVSTLKIQRTERGDSAVYLCASSLLDRSEQYFGPGTRLTVT.

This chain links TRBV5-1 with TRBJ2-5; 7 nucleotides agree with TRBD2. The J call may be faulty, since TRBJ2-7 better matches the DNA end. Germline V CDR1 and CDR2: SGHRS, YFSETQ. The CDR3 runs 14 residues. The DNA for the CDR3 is TGCGCCAGCAGCTTGGAGGGAGGGTCCTACGAGCAGTACTTC. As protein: CASSLEGGSYEQYF.

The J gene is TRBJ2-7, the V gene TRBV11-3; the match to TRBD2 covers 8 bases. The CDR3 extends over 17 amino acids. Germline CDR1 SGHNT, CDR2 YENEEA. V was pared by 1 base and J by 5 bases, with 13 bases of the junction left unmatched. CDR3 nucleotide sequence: TGTGCCAGCAGCTTAGTGGTACGTGCGGGAGGAGTCCACGAGCAGTACTTC. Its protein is CASSLVVRAGGVHEQYF.

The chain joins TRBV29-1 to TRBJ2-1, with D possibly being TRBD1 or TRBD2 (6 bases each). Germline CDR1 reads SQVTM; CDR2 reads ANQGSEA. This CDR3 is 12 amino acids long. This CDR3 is CSTGGRANEQFF. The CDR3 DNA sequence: TGCAGTACCGGGGGCAGGGCAAATGAGCAGTTCTTC.

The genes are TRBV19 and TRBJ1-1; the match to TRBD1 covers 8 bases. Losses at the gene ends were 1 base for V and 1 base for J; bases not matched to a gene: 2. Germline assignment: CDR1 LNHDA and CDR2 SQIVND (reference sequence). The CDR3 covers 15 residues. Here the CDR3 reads CASSIVGQGNTEAFF. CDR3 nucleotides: TGTGCCAGTAGTATAGTCGGACAGGGGAACACTGAAGCTTTCTTT.

This CDR3 reads CASRVKGDFYNEQFF. The CDR3 DNA is TGTGCCAGCAGAGTAAAGGGGGACTTCTACAATGAGCAGTTCTTC. V is TRBV2 and J is TRBJ2-1; TRBD1 or TRBD2 may be the D gene (6 bases each). Germline V gene lookup returns CDR1 SNHLY and CDR2 FYNNEI. Trimming took 6 bases from V and 3 from J, leaving 15 bases between them. The CDR3 is 15 amino acids.

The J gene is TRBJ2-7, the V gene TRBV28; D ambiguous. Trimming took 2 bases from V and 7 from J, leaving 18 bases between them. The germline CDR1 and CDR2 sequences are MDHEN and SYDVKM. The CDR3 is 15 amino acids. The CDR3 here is CASSLNRPHTEEQYF. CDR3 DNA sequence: TGTGCCAGCAGTTTAAATAGGCCCCATACGGAGGAGCAGTACTTC. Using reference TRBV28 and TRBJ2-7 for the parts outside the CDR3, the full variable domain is DVKVTQSSRYLVKRTGEKVFLECVQDMDHENMFWYRQDPGLGLRLIYFSYDVKMKEKGDIPEGYSVSREKKERFSLILESASTNQTSMYLCASSLNRPHTEEQYFGPGTRLTVT.

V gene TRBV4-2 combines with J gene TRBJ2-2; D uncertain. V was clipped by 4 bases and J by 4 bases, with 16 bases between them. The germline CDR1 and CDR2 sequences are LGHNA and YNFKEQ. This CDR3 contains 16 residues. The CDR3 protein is CASSPDLGESTGELFF. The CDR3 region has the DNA TGTGCCAGCAGCCCAGACTTGGGCGAAAGCACCGGGGAGCTGTTTTTT.

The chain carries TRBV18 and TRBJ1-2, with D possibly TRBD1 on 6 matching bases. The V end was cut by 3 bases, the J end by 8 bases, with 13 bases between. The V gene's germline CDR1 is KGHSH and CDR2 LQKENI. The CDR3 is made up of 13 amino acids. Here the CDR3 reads CASSPDSLGGYTF. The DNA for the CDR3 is TGTGCCAGCTCACCGGACAGCCTTGGGGGCTACACCTTC.

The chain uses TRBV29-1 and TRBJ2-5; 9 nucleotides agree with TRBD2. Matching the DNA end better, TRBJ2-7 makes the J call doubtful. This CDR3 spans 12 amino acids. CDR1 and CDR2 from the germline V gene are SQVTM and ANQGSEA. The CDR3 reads CSDGLASYEQYF. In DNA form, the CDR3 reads TGCAGCGACGGACTAGCGTCCTACGAGCAGTACTTC.

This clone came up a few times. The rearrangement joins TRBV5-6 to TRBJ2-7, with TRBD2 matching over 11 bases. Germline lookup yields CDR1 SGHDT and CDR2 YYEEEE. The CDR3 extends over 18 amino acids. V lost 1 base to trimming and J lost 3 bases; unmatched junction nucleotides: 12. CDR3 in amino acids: CASSLFGKLAGAVYEQYF. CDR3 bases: TGTGCCAGCAGCTTGTTTGGAAAACTAGCGGGAGCCGTCTACGAGCAGTACTTC.

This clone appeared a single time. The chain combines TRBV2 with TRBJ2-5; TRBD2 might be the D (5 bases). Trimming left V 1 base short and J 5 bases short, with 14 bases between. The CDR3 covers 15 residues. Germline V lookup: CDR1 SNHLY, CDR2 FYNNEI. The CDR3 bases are TGTGCCAGCAGTGAAGACTTGGCTAGCTGGGAGACCCAGTACTTC. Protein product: CASSEDLASWETQYF.

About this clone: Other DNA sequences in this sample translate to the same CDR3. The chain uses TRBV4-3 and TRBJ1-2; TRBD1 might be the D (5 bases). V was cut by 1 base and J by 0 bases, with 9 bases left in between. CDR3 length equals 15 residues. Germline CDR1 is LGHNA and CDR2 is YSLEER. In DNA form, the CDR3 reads TGCGCCAGCAGCCAAGTAACAGGAACTAACTATGGCTACACCTTC. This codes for CASSQVTGTNYGYTF.

The CDR3 DNA reads as TGTGCCAGCAGCTTCCGGGGCGCAACTAATGAAAAACTGTTTTTT. It yields the protein CASSFRGATNEKLFF. This chain links TRBV5-4 with TRBJ1-4, with a weak D call TRBD1 (5 bases). CDR3 length: 15 residues. Trimming took 2 bases from V and 0 from J, leaving 8 bases between them. In germline, CDR1 is SGHNT, CDR2 YYREEE (reference sequence).

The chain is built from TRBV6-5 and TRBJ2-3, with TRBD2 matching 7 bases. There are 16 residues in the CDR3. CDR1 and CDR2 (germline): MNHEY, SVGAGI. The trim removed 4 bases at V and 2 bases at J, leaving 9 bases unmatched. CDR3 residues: CASSSNKAGNTDTQYF. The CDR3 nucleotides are TGTGCCAGCAGTTCAAATAAAGCGGGGAACACAGATACGCAGTATTTT.

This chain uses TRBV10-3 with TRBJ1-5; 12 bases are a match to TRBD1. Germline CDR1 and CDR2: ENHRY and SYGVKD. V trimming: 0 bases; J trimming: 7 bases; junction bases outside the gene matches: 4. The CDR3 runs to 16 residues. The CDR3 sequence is CAISESRDRGRQPQHF. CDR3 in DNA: TGTGCCATCAGTGAGTCGAGGGACAGGGGGCGACAGCCCCAGCATTTT.